This record looks at one TCR beta chain sequence and its context. Its antigen is unidentified. This record belongs to a study of shared clonotypes between healthy human individuals. Study conclusions and caveats: Sharing across a handful of donors was seen in roughly 5% of naive CD4 clonotypes.

Into CD45RA+ naive and CD45RA-negative memory subsets, the CD4+ cells were split. V gave up 1 base and J gave up 5 bases; unmatched junction bases: 11. CDR1 and CDR2 (germline): SGHNT, YYREEE (reference sequence). CDR3 length equals 17 residues. In the original workflow: Filtering differed since immunoSEQ provided only junctions, with no quality scores. Measured with immunoSEQ multiplex PCR; TCRdb has only the in-frame clones, and not every one. That table is the source of V, J and clone size, and D and trimming were worked out from the DNA. The sample has fewer than 3 million clones, approximately 90% seen once; the top ten hold 0.37%.

The V call is TRBV5-4, the J call TRBJ2-5, with 10 bases aligning to TRBD2. The sequenced sample consisted of naive CD4+ T cells from PBMCs. Subset given: CD45RA+ positively selected. The sequence derives from a man younger than 30 in good health. Some clones in this sample may be carry-over from other donors' samples. CDR3 nucleotides: TGTGCCAGCAGCTTGTGGGAAGCGGGAGGGCGTAAGGAGACCCAGTACTTC. It encodes CASSLWEAGGRKETQYF.